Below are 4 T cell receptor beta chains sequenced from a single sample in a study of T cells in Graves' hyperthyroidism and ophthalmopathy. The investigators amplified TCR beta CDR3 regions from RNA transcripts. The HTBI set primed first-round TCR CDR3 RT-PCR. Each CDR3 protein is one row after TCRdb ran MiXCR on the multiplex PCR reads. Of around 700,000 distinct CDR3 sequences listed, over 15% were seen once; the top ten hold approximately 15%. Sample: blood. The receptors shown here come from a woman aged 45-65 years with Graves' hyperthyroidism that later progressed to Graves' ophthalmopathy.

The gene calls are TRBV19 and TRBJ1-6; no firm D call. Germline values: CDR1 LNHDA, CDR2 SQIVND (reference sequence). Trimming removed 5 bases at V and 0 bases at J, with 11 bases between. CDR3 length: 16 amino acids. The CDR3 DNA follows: TGTGCCAGTAGTTTGACAAGGAGCTCCTATAATTCACCCCTCCACTTT. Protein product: CASSLTRSSYNSPLHF. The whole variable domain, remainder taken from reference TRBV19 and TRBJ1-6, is DGGITQSPKYLFRKEGQNVTLSCEQNLNHDAMYWYRQDPGQGLRLIYYSQIVNDFQKGDIAEGYSVSREKKESFPLTVTSAQKNPTAFYLCASSLTRSSYNSPLHFGNGTRLTVT.

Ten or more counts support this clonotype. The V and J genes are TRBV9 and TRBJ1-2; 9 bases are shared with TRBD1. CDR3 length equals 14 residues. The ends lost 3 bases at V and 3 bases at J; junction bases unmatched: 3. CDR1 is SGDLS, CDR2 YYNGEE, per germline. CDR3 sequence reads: CASSARQGDYGYTF. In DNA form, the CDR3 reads TGTGCCAGCAGCGCAAGACAGGGGGACTATGGCTACACCTTC.

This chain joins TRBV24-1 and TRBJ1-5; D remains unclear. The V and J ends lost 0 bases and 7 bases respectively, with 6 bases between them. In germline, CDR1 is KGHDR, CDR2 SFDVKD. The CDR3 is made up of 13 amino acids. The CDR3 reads CATSDLNGQPQHF. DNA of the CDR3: TGTGCCACCAGTGATTTGAATGGACAGCCCCAGCATTTT.

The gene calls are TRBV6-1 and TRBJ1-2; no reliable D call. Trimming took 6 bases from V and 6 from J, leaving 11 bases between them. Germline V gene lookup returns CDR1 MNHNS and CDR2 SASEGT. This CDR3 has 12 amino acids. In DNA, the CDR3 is TGTGCCAGCAGAGGTGGTTACGATGGCTACACCTTC. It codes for CASRGGYDGYTF.